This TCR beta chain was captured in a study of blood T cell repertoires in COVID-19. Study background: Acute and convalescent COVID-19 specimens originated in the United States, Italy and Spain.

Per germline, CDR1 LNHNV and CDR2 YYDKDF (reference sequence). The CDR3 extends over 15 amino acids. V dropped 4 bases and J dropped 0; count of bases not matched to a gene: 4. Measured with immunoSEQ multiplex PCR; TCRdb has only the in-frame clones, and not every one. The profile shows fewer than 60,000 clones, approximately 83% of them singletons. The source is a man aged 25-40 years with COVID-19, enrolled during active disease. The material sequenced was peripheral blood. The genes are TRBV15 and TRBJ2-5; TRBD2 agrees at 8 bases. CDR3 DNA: TGTGCCACCAGCAATGGCGGGAGGAACCAAGAGACCCAGTACTTC. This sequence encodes CATSNGGRNQETQYF.